Presented here are 9 T cell receptor beta chains from one specimen sequenced in a study of graft-versus-host responses after intestinal transplantation. Sequenced by immunoSEQ multiplex PCR; TCRdb stores in-frame clones only, minus some. The sample lists tens of thousands of clones, roughly 85% occurring once. The specimen comprised PBMCs, sampled 28 days after intestinal transplant. These receptors originate from a human patient who received an intestinal transplant, so some T cells may come from the graft donor.

V usage is TRBV29-1 and J usage is TRBJ2-1; D is perhaps TRBD2 (6 bases). The germline gives CDR1 SQVTM, CDR2 ANQGSEA. CDR3 size: 12 residues. With 6 bases removed from V and 13 bases from J, the gap between germline ends came to 19 bases. Written as DNA, the CDR3 is TGCAGCGTCTACGCAGAGACTAGTACTCAGTTCTTC. Amino acid sequence: CSVYAETSTQFF.

The chain uses TRBV6-9 and TRBJ2-7; D uncertain. V was pared by 3 bases and J by 1 base, with 16 bases between. Germline CDR1 reads MNHGY; CDR2 reads SVAAGI. CDR3 length: 16 amino acids. The DNA of the CDR3 is TGTGCCAGCAGTTACTCGATCAGCGATTATTCCTACGAGCAGTACTTC. The encoded protein is CASSYSISDYSYEQYF.

This clone was found a few times. The V call is TRBV12-1, the J call TRBJ1-1; the table assigns TRBD1, which was not confirmed against the DNA. TRBV12-1 is deemed a pseudogene. The CDR3 spans 11 residues. As DNA, the CDR3 is TGTGCCAGCAGCGGCCACACTGAAGCTTTCTTT. Translated, it gives CASSGHTEAFF.

The chain recombines TRBV19 with TRBJ2-2; D remains unclear. CDR3 length: 16 amino acids. Germline V gives CDR1 LNHDA, CDR2 SQIVND (reference sequence). V gave up 1 base and J gave up 4 bases, with 13 bases separating them. CDR3 DNA: TGTGCCAGTAGTATAGGACGCTCGCCGGGCACCGGGGAGCTGTTTTTT. This gives the protein CASSIGRSPGTGELFF.

J is TRBJ1-2 and V is TRBV5-4; no definite D call. The CDR3 loop spans 13 amino acids. Germline V gene sequence: CDR1 SGHNT, CDR2 YYREEE (reference sequence). The V end lost 6 bases, the J end lost 5 bases, and 14 bases lay between the germline ends. The chain's CDR3 is CASTFETDYGYTF. DNA of the CDR3: TGTGCCAGCACCTTCGAGACCGATTATGGCTACACCTTC.

The V call is TRBV5-1, the J call TRBJ1-6; D gene unclear. Trimming cost V 1 base and J 3 bases, with 11 bases left between them. This CDR3 spans 16 amino acids. Per germline, CDR1 SGHRS and CDR2 YFSETQ. The CDR3 bases are TGCGCCAGCAGCTTGTACGCCATAAGCTATAATTCACCCCTCCACTTT. It codes for CASSLYAISYNSPLHF.

The chain couples TRBV19 to TRBJ2-5; D gene uncertain. This CDR3 spans 12 amino acids. Between the trimmed V and J ends, which lost 3 bases and 5 bases, there was a span of 7 bases. CDR1 is LNHDA and CDR2 is SQIVND in the germline V gene (reference sequence). Here the CDR3 DNA reads TGTGCCAGTAGTATCCTAGGCGAGACCCAGTACTTC. It codes for CASSILGETQYF.

The chain links TRBV6-1 to TRBJ1-2; 9 bases match TRBD1. The V gene end was trimmed by 4 bases and the J gene end by 6 bases; junction bases not matched to a gene: 15. The CDR3 sequence is 17 residues long. Germline-derived CDR1 and CDR2 are MNHNS and SASEGT. CDR3 region: CASSGARGGTGIDGYTF. The CDR3, as DNA: TGTGCCAGCAGTGGGGCTAGGGGAGGGACAGGGATTGATGGCTACACCTTC.

The chain joins TRBV6-6 to TRBJ2-1; 7 bases align to TRBD1. The CDR3 totals 15 residues. From germline, CDR1 is MNHNY and CDR2 SVGAGI (reference sequence). The trim removed 6 bases at V and 5 bases at J, leaving 10 bases unmatched. The CDR3 sequence is CASSPRDSLNNEQFF. DNA for the CDR3: TGTGCCAGCAGCCCCCGGGACAGCCTAAACAATGAGCAGTTCTTC.